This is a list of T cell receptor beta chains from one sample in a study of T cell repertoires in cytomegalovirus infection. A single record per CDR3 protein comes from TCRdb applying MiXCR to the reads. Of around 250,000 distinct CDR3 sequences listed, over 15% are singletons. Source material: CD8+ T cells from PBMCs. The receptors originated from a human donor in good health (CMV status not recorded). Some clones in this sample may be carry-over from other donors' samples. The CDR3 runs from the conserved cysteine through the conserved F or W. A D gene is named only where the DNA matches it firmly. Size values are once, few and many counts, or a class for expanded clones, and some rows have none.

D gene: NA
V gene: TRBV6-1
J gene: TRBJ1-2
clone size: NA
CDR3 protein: CASSEDPARRGNGYTF
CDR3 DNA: TGTGCCAGCAGTGAAGATCCCGCTAGGCGGGGAAATGGCTACACCTTC

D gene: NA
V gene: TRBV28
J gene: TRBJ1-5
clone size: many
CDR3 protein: CASSLLADYSNQPQHF
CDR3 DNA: TGTGCCAGCAGTTTACTCGCCGATTATAGCAATCAGCCCCAGCATTTT

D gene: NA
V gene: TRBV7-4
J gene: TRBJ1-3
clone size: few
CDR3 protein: CASSSIGETGNTIYF
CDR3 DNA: TGTGCCAGCAGCTCCATCGGGGAAACTGGAAACACCATATATTTT

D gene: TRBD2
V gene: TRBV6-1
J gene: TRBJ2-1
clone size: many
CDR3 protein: CASSPGDYPYNEQFF
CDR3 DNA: TGTGCCAGCAGTCCCGGGGACTACCCCTACAATGAGCAGTTCTTC

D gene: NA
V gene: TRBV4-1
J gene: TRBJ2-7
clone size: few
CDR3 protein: CASSQELQGHYYEQYF
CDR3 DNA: TGCGCCAGCAGCCAAGAACTGCAGGGTCACTATTACGAGCAGTACTTC

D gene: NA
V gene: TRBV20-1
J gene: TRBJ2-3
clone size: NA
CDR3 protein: CSARDTGSRQDTQYF
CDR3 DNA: TGCAGTGCTAGAGATACAGGGTCGCGGCAAGATACGCAGTATTTT

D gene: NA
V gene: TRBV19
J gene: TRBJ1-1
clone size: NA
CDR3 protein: CASHRRVTGPMNTEAFF
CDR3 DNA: TGTGCCAGCCACCGCAGAGTAACAGGTCCCATGAACACTGAAGCTTTCTTT

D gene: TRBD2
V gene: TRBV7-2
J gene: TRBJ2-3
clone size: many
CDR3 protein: CASSSTGGRDTQYF
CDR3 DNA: TGTGCCAGCAGCTCTACGGGGGGGCGGGATACGCAGTATTTT

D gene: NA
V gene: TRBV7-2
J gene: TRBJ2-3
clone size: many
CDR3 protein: CASSLEDISPTDTQYF
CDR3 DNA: TGTGCCAGCAGCTTAGAGGACATCTCCCCCACAGATACGCAGTATTTT

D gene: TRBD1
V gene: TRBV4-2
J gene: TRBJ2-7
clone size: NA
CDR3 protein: CASSQGEGTGSHEQYF
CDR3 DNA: TGTGCCAGCAGCCAAGGGGAGGGGACAGGGTCCCACGAGCAGTACTTC

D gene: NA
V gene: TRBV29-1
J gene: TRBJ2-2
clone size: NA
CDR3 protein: CSVVGSTGELFF
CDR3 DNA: TGCAGCGTTGTTGGTTCCACCGGGGAGCTGTTTTTT

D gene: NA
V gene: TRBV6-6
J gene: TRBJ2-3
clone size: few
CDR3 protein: CASREVGTDTQYF
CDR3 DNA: TGTGCCAGCAGAGAGGTTGGCACAGATACGCAGTATTTT

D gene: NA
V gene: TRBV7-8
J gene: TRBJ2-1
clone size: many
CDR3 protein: CASSGNPVSSYNEQFF
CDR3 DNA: TGTGCCAGCAGCGGCAACCCAGTCAGCTCCTACAATGAGCAGTTCTTC

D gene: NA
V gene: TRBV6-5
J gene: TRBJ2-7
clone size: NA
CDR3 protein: CASSYSQAPGYEQYF
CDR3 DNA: TGTGCCAGCAGTTACTCGCAGGCCCCAGGGTACGAGCAGTACTTC

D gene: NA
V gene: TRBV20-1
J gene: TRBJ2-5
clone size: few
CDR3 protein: CSAAFQGYSQETQYF
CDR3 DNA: TGCAGTGCTGCTTTTCAGGGATACTCTCAAGAGACCCAGTACTTC

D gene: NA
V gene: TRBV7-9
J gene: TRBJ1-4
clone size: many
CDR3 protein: CASSVGFEKLFF
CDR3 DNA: TGTGCCAGCAGCGTTGGATTTGAAAAACTGTTTTTT

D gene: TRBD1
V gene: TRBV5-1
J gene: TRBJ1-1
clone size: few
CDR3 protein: CASSLGQGAEHTEAFF
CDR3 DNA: TGCGCCAGCAGCTTGGGACAGGGGGCTGAACATACTGAAGCTTTCTTT

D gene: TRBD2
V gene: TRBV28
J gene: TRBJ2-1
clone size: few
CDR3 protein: CASSSLAGGRDEQFF
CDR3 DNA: TGTGCCAGCAGTTCCCTAGCGGGGGGGCGGGATGAGCAGTTCTTC

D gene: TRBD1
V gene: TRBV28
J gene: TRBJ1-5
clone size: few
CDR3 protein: CASSILGGQGIDQPQHF
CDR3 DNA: TGTGCCAGCAGTATTCTGGGGGGACAGGGGATCGATCAGCCCCAGCATTTT

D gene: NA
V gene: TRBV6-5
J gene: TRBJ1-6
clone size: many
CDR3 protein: CASSYSAGEQSPLHF
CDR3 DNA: TGTGCCAGCAGTTACTCGGCAGGGGAGCAATCACCCCTCCACTTT

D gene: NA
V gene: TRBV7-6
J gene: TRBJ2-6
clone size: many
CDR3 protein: CASSLSTSGANVLTF
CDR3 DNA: TGTGCCAGCAGCTTAAGTACCTCTGGGGCCAACGTCCTGACTTTC

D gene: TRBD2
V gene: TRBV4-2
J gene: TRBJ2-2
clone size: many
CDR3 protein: CASSQDGGTSGGTNTGELFF
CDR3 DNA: TGTGCCAGCAGCCAAGATGGTGGAACTAGCGGGGGGACGAACACCGGGGAGCTGTTTTTT

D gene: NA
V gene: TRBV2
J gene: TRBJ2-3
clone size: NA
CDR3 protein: CASSGRWADTQYF
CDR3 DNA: TGTGCCAGCAGCGGGCGTTGGGCAGATACGCAGTATTTT

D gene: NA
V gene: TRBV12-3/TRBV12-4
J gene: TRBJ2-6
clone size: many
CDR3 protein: CASSFPGVRTGANVLTF
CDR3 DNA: TGTGCCAGCAGTTTCCCAGGGGTGCGAACTGGGGCCAACGTCCTGACTTTC

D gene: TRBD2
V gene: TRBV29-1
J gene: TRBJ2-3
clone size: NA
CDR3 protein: CSVEASGGGDTQYF
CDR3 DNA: TGCAGCGTTGAGGCTAGCGGGGGGGGAGATACGCAGTATTTT

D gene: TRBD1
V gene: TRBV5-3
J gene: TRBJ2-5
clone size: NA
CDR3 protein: CASSLASDREETQYF
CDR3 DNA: TGTGCCAGCAGCTTGGCCTCTGACAGGGAAGAGACCCAGTACTTC

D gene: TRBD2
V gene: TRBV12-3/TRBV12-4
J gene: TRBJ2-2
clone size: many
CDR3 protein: CASSLGLERAGELFF
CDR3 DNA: TGTGCCAGCAGTCTCGGACTAGAGCGTGCCGGGGAGCTGTTTTTT

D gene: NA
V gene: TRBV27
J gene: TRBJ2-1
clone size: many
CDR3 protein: CASSFTQKASYNEQFF
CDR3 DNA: TGTGCCAGCAGTTTTACACAGAAAGCCTCCTACAATGAGCAGTTCTTC

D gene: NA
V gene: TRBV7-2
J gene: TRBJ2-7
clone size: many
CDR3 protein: CASSLGGGGNEQYF
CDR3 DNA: TGTGCCAGCAGCTTAGGCGGTGGGGGGAACGAGCAGTACTTC

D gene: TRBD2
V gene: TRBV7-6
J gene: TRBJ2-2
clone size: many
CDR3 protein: CASSFSSGEKGGELFF
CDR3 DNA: TGTGCCAGCAGCTTCTCTAGCGGGGAGAAAGGCGGGGAGCTGTTTTTT

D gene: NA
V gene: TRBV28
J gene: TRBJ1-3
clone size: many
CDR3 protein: CASSPRESVGNTIYF
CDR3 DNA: TGTGCCAGCAGCCCAAGGGAGTCTGTTGGAAACACCATATATTTT

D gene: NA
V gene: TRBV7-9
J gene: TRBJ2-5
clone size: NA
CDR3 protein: CASSHSSREKETQYF
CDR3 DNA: TGTGCCAGCAGCCACTCTTCCAGGGAAAAAGAGACCCAGTACTTC

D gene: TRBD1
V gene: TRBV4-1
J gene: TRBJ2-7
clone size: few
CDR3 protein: CASSQDPTPDRVWYEQYF
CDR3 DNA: TGCGCCAGCAGCCAAGACCCCACACCGGACAGGGTATGGTACGAGCAGTACTTC

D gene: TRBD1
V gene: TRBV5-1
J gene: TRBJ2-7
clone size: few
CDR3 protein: CASRTGTGPAYEQYF
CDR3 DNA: TGCGCCAGCAGGACAGGGACAGGGCCCGCCTACGAGCAGTACTTC

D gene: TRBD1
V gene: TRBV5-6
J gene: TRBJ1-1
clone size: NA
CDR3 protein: CASSPAAGGGTEAFF
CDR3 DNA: TGTGCCAGCAGCCCCGCTGCAGGGGGTGGCACTGAAGCTTTCTTT

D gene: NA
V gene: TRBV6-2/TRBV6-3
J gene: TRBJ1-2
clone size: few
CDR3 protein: CASTSGNYGYTF
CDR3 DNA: TGTGCCAGCACCTCCGGGAACTATGGCTACACCTTC

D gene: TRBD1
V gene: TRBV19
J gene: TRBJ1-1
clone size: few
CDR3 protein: CASSGQGVTEAFF
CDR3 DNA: TGTGCCAGCTCGGGACAGGGGGTCACTGAAGCTTTCTTT

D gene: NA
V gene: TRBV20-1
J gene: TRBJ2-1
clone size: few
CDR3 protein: CSARVDTYNEQFF
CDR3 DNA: TGCAGTGCGCGGGTCGATACCTACAATGAGCAGTTCTTC

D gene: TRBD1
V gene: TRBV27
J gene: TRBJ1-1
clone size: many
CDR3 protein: CASSLSGTGRVNTEAFF
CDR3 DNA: TGTGCCAGCAGTTTAAGCGGGACAGGACGAGTGAACACTGAAGCTTTCTTT

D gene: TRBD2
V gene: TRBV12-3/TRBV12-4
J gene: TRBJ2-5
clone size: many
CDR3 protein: CATRLAGYQETQYF
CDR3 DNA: TGTGCCACCCGACTAGCGGGGTACCAAGAGACCCAGTACTTC

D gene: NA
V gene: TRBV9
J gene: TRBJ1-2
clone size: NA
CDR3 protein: CASSVGGRRPYGYTF
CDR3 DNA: TGTGCCAGCAGCGTAGGAGGACGGCGACCCTATGGCTACACCTTC

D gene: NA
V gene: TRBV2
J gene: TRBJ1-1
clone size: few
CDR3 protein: CASSADSMNTEAFF
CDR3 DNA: TGTGCCAGCAGTGCCGACAGTATGAACACTGAAGCTTTCTTT

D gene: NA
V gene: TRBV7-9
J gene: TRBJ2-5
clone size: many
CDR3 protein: CASSGGQETQYF
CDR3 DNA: TGTGCCAGCAGCGGGGGCCAAGAGACCCAGTACTTC

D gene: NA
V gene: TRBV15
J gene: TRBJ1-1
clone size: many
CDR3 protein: CATSRDKGANTEAFF
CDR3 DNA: TGTGCCACCAGCAGAGATAAAGGGGCGAACACTGAAGCTTTCTTT

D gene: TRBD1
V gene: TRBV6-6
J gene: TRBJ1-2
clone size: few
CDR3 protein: CASSTDRDPLGYTF
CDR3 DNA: TGTGCCAGCAGCACGGACAGGGATCCTCTGGGCTACACCTTC

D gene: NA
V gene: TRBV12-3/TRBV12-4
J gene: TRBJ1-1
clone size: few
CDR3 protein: CASSRTTEAFF
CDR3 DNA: TGTGCCAGCAGTCGGACGACTGAAGCTTTCTTT

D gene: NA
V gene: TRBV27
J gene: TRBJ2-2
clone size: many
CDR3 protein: CASSLSLAGELFF
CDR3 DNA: TGTGCCAGCAGTTTATCCCTGGCCGGGGAGCTGTTTTTT

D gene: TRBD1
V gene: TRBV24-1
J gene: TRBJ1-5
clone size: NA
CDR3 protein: CATSDTGTGYNQPQHF
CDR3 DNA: TGTGCCACCAGTGATACCGGGACAGGGTACAATCAGCCCCAGCATTTT

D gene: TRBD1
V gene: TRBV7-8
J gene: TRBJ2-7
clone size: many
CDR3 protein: CASSLVGSDRVQYF
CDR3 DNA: TGTGCCAGCAGCTTAGTCGGGTCGGACAGGGTTCAGTACTTC

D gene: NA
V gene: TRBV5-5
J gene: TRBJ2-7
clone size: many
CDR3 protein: CASSLQGVYEQYF
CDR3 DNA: TGTGCCAGCAGCTTACAGGGTGTCTACGAGCAGTACTTC

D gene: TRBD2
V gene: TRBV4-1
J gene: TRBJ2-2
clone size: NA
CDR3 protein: CASSQGVPGGTGELFF
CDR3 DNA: TGCGCCAGCAGCCAAGGCGTACCGGGAGGTACCGGGGAGCTGTTTTTT

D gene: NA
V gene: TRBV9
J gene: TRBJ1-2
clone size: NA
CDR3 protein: CASSVGPGKNGYTF
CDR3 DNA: TGTGCCAGCAGCGTAGGACCAGGGAAGAATGGCTACACCTTC

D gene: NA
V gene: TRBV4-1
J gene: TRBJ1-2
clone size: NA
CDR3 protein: CASSQDIEGRSYTF
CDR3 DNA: TGCGCCAGCAGCCAAGATATCGAGGGGAGAAGCTACACCTTC

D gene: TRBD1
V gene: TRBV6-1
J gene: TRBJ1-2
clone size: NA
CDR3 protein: CASSPLGDSGYGYTF
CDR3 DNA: TGTGCCAGCAGTCCTCTCGGGGACAGCGGCTATGGCTACACCTTC

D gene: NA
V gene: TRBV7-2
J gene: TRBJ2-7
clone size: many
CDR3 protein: CASSLTMTYEQYF
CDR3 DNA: TGTGCCAGCAGCTTAACTATGACCTACGAGCAGTACTTC

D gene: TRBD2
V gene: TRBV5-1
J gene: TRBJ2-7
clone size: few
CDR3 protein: CASSLELAAHEQYF
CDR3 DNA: TGCGCCAGCAGCTTGGAACTAGCGGCCCACGAGCAGTACTTC

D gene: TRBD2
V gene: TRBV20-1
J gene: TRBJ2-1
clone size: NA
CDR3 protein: CSASSGISFYNEQFF
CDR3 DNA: TGCAGTGCTAGTAGCGGGATATCGTTTTACAATGAGCAGTTCTTC

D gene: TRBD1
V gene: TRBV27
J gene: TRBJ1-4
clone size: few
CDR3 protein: CASSLTPTGGEKLFF
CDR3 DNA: TGTGCCAGCAGTTTAACCCCGACAGGGGGTGAAAAACTGTTTTTT

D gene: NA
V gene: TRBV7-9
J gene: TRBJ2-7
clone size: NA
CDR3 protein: CASRLEGEYEQYF
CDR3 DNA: TGTGCCAGCAGACTAGAAGGGGAGTACGAGCAGTACTTC